This T cell receptor (beta chain) was documented in a study of long-term antiretroviral therapy in people with HIV. Study summary: It was about a decade before the 2015 immediate-ART recommendation that the earliest samples were taken.

Version v3.0 of the immunoSEQ assay ran at survey level. Sequencing efforts were directed toward roughly 40,000-55,000 T-cell genomes per sample. Profiled with immunoSEQ multiplex PCR; TCRdb holds only in-frame clones, not every one. Here the sample spans 30,000 to 40,000 clones, roughly four fifths being singletons. With regard to this clone: Its target is not known.

Study-level points and caveats: Dominance of pre-ART expanded clones persisted, fluctuating and often declining after ART. Blood sampling spanned 2004 to 2017, possibly under older ART regimens.

Germline CDR1 reads SGHTA; CDR2 reads FQGTGA. The V end lost 5 bases, the J end lost 6 bases, and 16 bases lay between the germline ends. CDR3 length: 15 residues. The sequence came from a man aged 18 to 30 with HIV. The rearrangement joins TRBV7-3 to TRBJ1-4, with D tentatively TRBD1 (5 bases). Sequencing was performed on unsorted PBMCs, taken 0.6 years after starting antiretroviral therapy. The chain's CDR3 is CASSKIDSWYEKLFF. CDR3 in DNA: TGTGCCAGCAGCAAAATCGACAGCTGGTATGAAAAACTGTTTTTT.